One and the same sample provided the 25 T cell receptor beta chains below, sequenced in a study of Ad26.COV2.S vaccination and SARS-CoV-2 variants. Treatment in this sample: some 19 received Ad26.COV2.S at low or high dose, single or two shots; about 5 received placebo; per-sample allocation not given. Samples came from day 63 after the first vaccine or placebo injection. Using immunoSEQ multiplex PCR, the repertoire was profiled, and TCRdb retains in-frame clones only, with some absent. The sample records hundreds of thousands of clones, around 87% being singletons. Sequenced material: peripheral blood, taken in a trial of Ad26.COV2.S vaccine versus placebo. All receptors derive from a person between 18 and 65 years old who received the Ad26.COV2.S COVID-19 vaccine or a placebo.

The chain combines TRBV5-1 with TRBJ1-4; D ambiguous. The CDR3 spans 13 residues. Germline CDR1 and CDR2: SGHRS and YFSETQ. V lost 4 bases and J lost 6, with 10 bases in between. This CDR3 reads CASSLSRDEKLFF. The CDR3 nucleotides read TGCGCCAGCAGCCTCAGTCGGGATGAAAAACTGTTTTTT.

This clone was detected a few times. The chain combines TRBV5-4 with TRBJ1-6; 8 bases align to TRBD1. V was clipped by 3 bases and J by 7 bases; unmatched bases: 0. CDR1 is SGHNT, CDR2 YYREEE, per germline (reference sequence). This CDR3 has 13 residues. The CDR3 here is CASSWTGNSPLHF. CDR3 nucleotides: TGTGCCAGCAGCTGGACAGGGAATTCACCCCTCCACTTT.

The chain couples TRBV7-3 to TRBJ2-7; perhaps TRBD1 as D (6 bases). Per the germline V gene, CDR1 is SGHTA and CDR2 is FQGTGA. V lost 2 bases and J lost 4, with 9 bases in between. The CDR3 totals 13 residues. This CDR3 is CASSLGQRYEQYF. DNA of the CDR3: TGTGCCAGCAGCTTAGGACAGAGGTACGAGCAGTACTTC.

This sequence joins TRBV7-9 and TRBJ1-1; possibly TRBD1 for D (5 bases). The V and J ends lost 5 bases and 5 bases respectively, with 9 bases between them. The CDR3 extends over 12 amino acids. CDR1 is SEHNR and CDR2 is FQNEAQ in the germline V gene (reference sequence). CDR3 region: CASSLSGTEAFF. CDR3 nucleotides: TGTGCCAGCAGCCTTTCAGGGACTGAAGCTTTCTTT.

J is TRBJ2-5 and V is TRBV4-3, with D unclear. The CDR3 covers 13 residues. Germline CDR1 LGHNA, CDR2 YSLEER. V shed 0 bases and J shed 5 bases, with 7 bases lying between them. As DNA, the CDR3 is TGCGCCAGCAGCCAAGATCAGGAGGAGACCCAGTACTTC. This sequence encodes CASSQDQEETQYF.

This rearrangement joins TRBV14 to TRBJ1-6; tentative D call: TRBD1 (6 bases). CDR1 and CDR2 from the germline V gene are SGHDN and FVKESK. The length of the CDR3 is 15 residues. V lost 5 bases to trimming and J lost 8 bases, with 16 bases between them. The CDR3 DNA reads TGTGCCAGCAGCGCGACAGGAGCGTTGGATTCACCCCTCCACTTT. Protein product: CASSATGALDSPLHF.

Worth noting for this clone: The identical CDR3 is also encoded by other nucleotide sequences in the sample. V usage is TRBV12-3 or TRBV12-4 and J usage is TRBJ2-2; tentative D call: TRBD1 (5 bases). V shed 6 bases and J shed 4 bases, with 6 bases lying between them. The CDR3 spans 12 residues. The CDR3 region has the DNA TGTGCCAGCAGCCAGGGCACCGGGGAGCTGTTTTTT. Protein sequence: CASSQGTGELFF.

This clone was counted between two and nine times. The V call is TRBV19, the J call TRBJ1-2; no reliable D call. Trimming removed 2 bases at V and 0 bases at J, with 13 bases between. Germline V lookup: CDR1 LNHDA, CDR2 SQIVND (reference sequence). CDR3 length: 16 amino acids. The CDR3 here is CASSIYQEEANYGYTF. As DNA, the CDR3 is TGTGCCAGTAGTATATACCAAGAGGAAGCTAACTATGGCTACACCTTC.

The chain has TRBV6-5 and TRBJ1-4; the D is unclear. The germline V and J ends were trimmed by 7 bases and 4 bases, with 13 bases remaining between them. This CDR3 contains 14 residues. Germline CDR1 and CDR2: MNHEY and SVGAGI. The CDR3 DNA sequence: TGTGCCAGCAATCGCAGGAGCTTTAATGAAAAACTGTTTTTT. This sequence encodes CASNRRSFNEKLFF.

This chain connects TRBV2 to TRBJ2-3; D is unclear. Germline loops: CDR1 SNHLY, CDR2 FYNNEI. V was trimmed by 5 bases and J by 2 bases, leaving 14 bases between them. This CDR3 comprises 15 residues. The CDR3 protein is CASSRTPRPTDTQYF. DNA of the CDR3: TGTGCCAGCAGTCGGACCCCCCGACCCACAGATACGCAGTATTTT.

The rearrangement links TRBV7-9 to TRBJ2-7; D is ambiguous. The CDR3 sequence is 16 residues long. V was pared by 5 bases and J by 2 bases, with 19 bases between. Germline CDR1 and CDR2: SEHNR and FQNEAQ (reference sequence). In DNA form, the CDR3 reads TGTGCCAGCAGCCCTATCGGATTCTCAGGCACCTACGAGCAGTACTTC. Translation: CASSPIGFSGTYEQYF.

The chain links TRBV6-4 to TRBJ2-7; 8 bases are shared with TRBD1. The length of the CDR3 is 14 residues. Germline CDR1 reads MRHNA; CDR2 reads SNTAGT. J was trimmed by 3 bases and V by 5 bases; bases with no gene match: 6. The CDR3: CASSPTGDGYEQYF. As DNA, the CDR3 is TGTGCCAGCAGTCCGACAGGGGATGGCTACGAGCAGTACTTC.

This rearrangement joins TRBV7-8 to TRBJ1-1, with a possible D match to TRBD1 (5 bases). The V gene lost 2 bases and the J gene lost 10 bases, with 11 bases spanning the gap. This CDR3 is 12 amino acids long. CDR1 and CDR2 from the germline V gene are SGHVS and FQNEAQ. The CDR3 sequence: CASSLTGGVAFF. CDR3 DNA: TGTGCCAGCAGCTTAACTGGGGGGGTAGCTTTCTTT.

This clone was picked up many times. The rearrangement links TRBV6-5 to TRBJ1-4; TRBD1 agrees at 9 bases. Per the germline V gene, CDR1 is MNHEY and CDR2 is SVGAGI. The CDR3 consists of 15 residues. V trimming: 7 bases; J trimming: 8 bases; junction bases outside the gene matches: 11. In DNA form, the CDR3 reads TGTGCCAGCAACCCGACCGGACAGGGGTGGGAAAAACTGTTTTTT. It translates to CASNPTGQGWEKLFF.

V is TRBV29-1 and J is TRBJ2-5, with 8 bases aligning to TRBD2. Germline V CDR1 and CDR2: SQVTM, ANQGSEA. The CDR3 length is 15 residues. V was pared by 0 bases and J by 3 bases, with 6 bases of the junction left unmatched. Here the CDR3 DNA reads TGCAGCGTTGAAGATACGGGGGGGTCCAAAGAGACCCAGTACTTC. This sequence encodes CSVEDTGGSKETQYF.

The rearrangement uses TRBV3-1 (or the pseudogene TRBV3-2) and TRBJ2-1; 11 nucleotides align to TRBD2. Germline lookup yields CDR1 LGHDT and CDR2 YNNKEL (reference sequence). The CDR3 contains 14 residues. J was trimmed by 5 bases and V by 5 bases; bases with no gene match: 2. CDR3 DNA: TGTGCCAGCAGCAATAGCGGGGGGGACAATGAGCAGTTCTTC. The encoded protein is CASSNSGGDNEQFF.

The gene calls are TRBV12-5 and TRBJ1-2; 9 nucleotides match TRBD1. This CDR3 contains 15 residues. Germline V CDR1 and CDR2: LGHNT, FRNRAP. Trimming took 5 bases from V and 4 from J; bases not matched to a gene: 8. The CDR3, as DNA: TGTGCTAGTGGTCCTCGGGGACAGGGTCCCTATGGCTACACCTTC. It specifies CASGPRGQGPYGYTF.

This chain uses TRBV7-3 with TRBJ2-4; the match to TRBD1 covers 8 bases. Germline CDR1 SGHTA, CDR2 FQGTGA. Germline trimming cut 2 bases from V and 6 bases from J; bases unmatched to any gene: 6. The length of the CDR3 is 15 residues. The chain's CDR3 is CASSLSDRAGNIQYF. CDR3 nucleotide sequence: TGTGCCAGCAGCTTATCGGACAGGGCCGGAAACATTCAGTACTTC.

The rearrangement joins TRBV30 to TRBJ2-3; D gene uncertain. The CDR3 extends over 14 amino acids. V lost 1 base to trimming and J lost 0 bases, with 8 bases between them. From germline, CDR1 is GTSNPN and CDR2 SVGIG (reference sequence). The CDR3 protein is CAWSEVSSTDTQYF. The CDR3 nucleotides read TGTGCCTGGAGTGAAGTTTCTAGCACAGATACGCAGTATTTT.

The chain couples TRBV7-8 to TRBJ1-5, with no clear D. The V end lost 0 bases, the J end lost 2 bases, and 8 bases lay between the germline ends. The germline gives CDR1 SGHVS, CDR2 FQNEAQ. This CDR3 is built from 15 residues. This CDR3 reads CASSLAYRGNQPQHF. CDR3 nucleotide sequence: TGTGCCAGCAGCTTAGCATACCGGGGCAATCAGCCCCAGCATTTT. Full variable domain (outside the CDR3, taken from reference TRBV7-8 and TRBJ1-5): GAGVSQSPRYKVAKRGQDVALRCDPISGHVSLFWYQQALGQGPEFLTYFQNEAQLDKSGLPSDRFFAERPEGSVSTLKIQRTQQEDSAVYLCASSLAYRGNQPQHFGDGTRLSIL.

The rearrangement joins TRBV5-6 to TRBJ1-1; tentative D call: TRBD1 (5 bases). V lost 0 bases to trimming and J lost 7 bases, with 16 bases between them. Germline CDR1 reads SGHDT; CDR2 reads YYEEEE. This CDR3 is built from 15 residues. The CDR3 reads CASSLAGGGNREAFF. DNA for the CDR3: TGTGCCAGCAGCTTGGCCGGGGGTGGGAATCGTGAAGCTTTCTTT.

The chain employs TRBV27 and TRBJ1-2; D is uncertain. V was clipped by 5 bases and J by 2 bases, with 12 bases between them. The germline gives CDR1 MNHEY, CDR2 SMNVEV (reference sequence). The CDR3 has 14 amino acids. The CDR3 DNA reads TGTGCCAGCAGTCCTCACCAGGCGAACTATGGCTACACCTTC. This gives the protein CASSPHQANYGYTF.

This rearrangement joins TRBV7-8 to TRBJ1-1; D unclear. The V gene's germline CDR1 is SGHVS and CDR2 FQNEAQ. The CDR3 has 13 amino acids. The V gene lost 3 bases and the J gene lost 4 bases, with 9 bases spanning the gap. DNA of the CDR3: TGTGCCAGCAGCTTGGACTGGGGCACTGAAGCTTTCTTT. It is translated as CASSLDWGTEAFF.

The count of this clone is one. The genes are TRBV27 and TRBJ1-2; no definite D call. Germline V gene sequence: CDR1 MNHEY, CDR2 SMNVEV (reference sequence). CDR3 size: 13 residues. The ends were cut back, 0 bases at V and 11 bases at J, with 13 bases in the middle. DNA for the CDR3: TGTGCCAGCAGTTTATCTAGTGTGGGGAAATACACCTTC. It codes for CASSLSSVGKYTF.

CDR3 amino acids: CASSVGPGVLDGYTF. CDR3 DNA: TGTGCCAGCAGCGTAGGGCCAGGGGTTCTTGATGGCTACACCTTC. The V and J genes are TRBV9 and TRBJ1-2; a possible D gene is TRBD1 (6 bases). The CDR3 runs 15 residues. Germline assignment: CDR1 SGDLS and CDR2 YYNGEE. V lost 0 bases to trimming and J lost 6 bases, with 15 bases between them. Full variable domain (outside the CDR3, taken from reference TRBV9 and TRBJ1-2): DSGVTQTPKHLITATGQRVTLRCSPRSGDLSVYWYQQSLDQGLQFLIQYYNGEERAKGNILERFSAQQFPDLHSELNLSSLELGDSALYFCASSVGPGVLDGYTFGSGTRLTVV.